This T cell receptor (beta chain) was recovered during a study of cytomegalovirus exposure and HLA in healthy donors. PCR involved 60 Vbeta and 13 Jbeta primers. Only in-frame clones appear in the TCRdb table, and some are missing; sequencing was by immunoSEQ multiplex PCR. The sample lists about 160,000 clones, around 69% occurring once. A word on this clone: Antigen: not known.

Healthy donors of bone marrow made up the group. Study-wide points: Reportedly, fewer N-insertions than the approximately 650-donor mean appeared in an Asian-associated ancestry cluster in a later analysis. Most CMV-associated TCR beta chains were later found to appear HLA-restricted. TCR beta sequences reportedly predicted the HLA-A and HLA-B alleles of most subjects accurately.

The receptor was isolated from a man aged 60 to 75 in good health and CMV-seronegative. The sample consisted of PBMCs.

The CDR3 loop reads CASSFPLDNNEQFF. For the CDR3, the DNA is TGCGCCAGCAGCTTCCCTTTAGACAACAATGAGCAGTTCTTC. J is TRBJ2-1 and V is TRBV5-1, with D hard to call. Deletions cut 2 bases from V and 5 bases from J, with 11 bases between. This CDR3 is 14 amino acids long. Germline V CDR1 and CDR2: SGHRS, YFSETQ.